Reported below is one TCR beta chain. The study ran its PCR with 60 Vbeta and 13 Jbeta primers. Some clones are missing from TCRdb's copy, which holds only in-frame ones; the method was immunoSEQ multiplex PCR. The sample records 100,000 to 150,000 clones, around 80% being singletons. These data are taken from a study of cytomegalovirus exposure and HLA in healthy donors. This CDR3 is built from 13 residues. Germline-derived CDR1 and CDR2 are SNHLY and FYNNEI. V was shortened by 4 bases and J by 5 bases, with 9 bases between the two germline ends. Material for sequencing was PBMCs. The chain employs TRBV2 and TRBJ2-1, with a tentative D call TRBD2 (5 bases). The sequence was obtained from a woman younger than 30 in good health and CMV-seronegative. CDR3: CASSGGLNNEQFF. Here the CDR3 DNA reads TGTGCCAGCAGTGGAGGGCTTAACAATGAGCAGTTCTTC.